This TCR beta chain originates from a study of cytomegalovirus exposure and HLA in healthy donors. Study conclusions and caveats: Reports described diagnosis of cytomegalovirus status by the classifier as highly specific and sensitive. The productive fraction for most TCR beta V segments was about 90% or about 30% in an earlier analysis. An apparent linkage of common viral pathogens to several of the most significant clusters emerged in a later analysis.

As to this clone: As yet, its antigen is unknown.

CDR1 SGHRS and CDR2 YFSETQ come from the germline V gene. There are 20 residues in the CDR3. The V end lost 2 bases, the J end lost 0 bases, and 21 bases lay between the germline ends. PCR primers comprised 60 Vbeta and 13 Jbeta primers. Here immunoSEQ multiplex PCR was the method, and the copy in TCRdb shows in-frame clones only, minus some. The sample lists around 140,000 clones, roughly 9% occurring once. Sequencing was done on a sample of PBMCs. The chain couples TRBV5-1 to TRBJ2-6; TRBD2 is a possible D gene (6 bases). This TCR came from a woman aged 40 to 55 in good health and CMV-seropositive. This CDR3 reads CASSFGGGGQVFSGANVLTF. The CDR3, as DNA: TGCGCCAGCAGCTTCGGCGGTGGAGGGCAGGTCTTCTCTGGGGCCAACGTCCTGACTTTC.